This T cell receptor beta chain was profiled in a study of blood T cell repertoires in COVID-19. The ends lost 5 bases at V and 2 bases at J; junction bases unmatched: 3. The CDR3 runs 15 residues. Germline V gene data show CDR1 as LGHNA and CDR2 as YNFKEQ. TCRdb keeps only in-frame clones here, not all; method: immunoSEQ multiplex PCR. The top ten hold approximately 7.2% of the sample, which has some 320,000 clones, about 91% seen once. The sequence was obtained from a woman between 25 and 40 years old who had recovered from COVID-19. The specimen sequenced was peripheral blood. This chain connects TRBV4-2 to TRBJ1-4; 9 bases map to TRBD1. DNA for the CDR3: TGTGCCAGCAGCTTAGGACAGGGGACTAATGAAAAACTGTTTTTT. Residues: CASSLGQGTNEKLFF.